These 26 T cell receptor beta chains originate from one sample sequenced in a study of blood T cells in healthy people across ages. Using a J-beta primer mix together with a sample-barcoded 5' primer, a second PCR was run for roughly 7 to 12 cycles. TCRdb re-analysed the 5' RACE reads in MiXCR, keeping a single row per CDR3 protein. This sample carries about 1.4 million distinct CDR3 sequences, approximately 59% of them seen once, and the ten largest clones take roughly 7%. Specimen: blood. These receptors originate from a man between 18 and 29 years old in good health.

This clonotype was counted a few times. V gene TRBV6-5 combines with J gene TRBJ2-7; D gene ambiguous. Trimming pared 0 bases from V and 0 bases from J, leaving 9 bases between. CDR1 and CDR2 (germline): MNHEY, SVGAGI. The CDR3 is made up of 15 amino acids. Here the CDR3 reads CASSYSGPSSYEQYF. The CDR3 bases are TGTGCCAGCAGTTACTCGGGCCCATCCTCCTACGAGCAGTACTTC.

This clonotype has just a few counts. This chain's CDR3 is CASSLTTGVGAKAQHF. The CDR3 DNA reads as TGCGCCAGCAGCCTAACGACAGGGGTCGGGGCAAAGGCCCAGCATTTT. V gene TRBV5-1 combines with J gene TRBJ1-5; 8 bases are shared with TRBD1. The ends lost 4 bases at V and 11 bases at J; junction bases unmatched: 17. This CDR3 comprises 16 residues. Germline assignment: CDR1 SGHRS and CDR2 YFSETQ.

The chain joins TRBV29-1 to TRBJ2-4; 13 bases align to TRBD2. The DNA end lines up better with TRBJ2-7; the J call may be wrong. The CDR3 is 13 residues long. Per the germline V gene, CDR1 is SQVTM and CDR2 is ANQGSEA. CDR3 sequence reads: CSAHTSGRDEQYF. DNA of the CDR3: TGCAGCGCACATACTAGCGGGAGGGACGAGCAGTACTTC.

This chain connects TRBV6-2 or TRBV6-3 to TRBJ1-2; D uncertain. V shed 2 bases and J shed 3 bases, with 22 bases lying between them. The germline V gene has CDR1 MNHEY and CDR2 SVGEGT. The CDR3 has 18 residues. The CDR3 nucleotides are TGTGCCAGCAGTTACGGACCCGTGAGCACCGTGCTTTACTATGGCTACACCTTC. Amino acids: CASSYGPVSTVLYYGYTF.

This sequence joins TRBV7-8 and TRBJ2-2; D unresolved. The CDR3 is 14 amino acids. V was pared by 11 bases and J by 1 base, with 14 bases between. Germline CDR1 is SGHVS and CDR2 is FQNEAQ. CDR3 DNA: TGTGCCTCAACACCTGGACGGAACACCGGGGAGCTGTTTTTT. Translation gives CASTPGRNTGELFF. Combining the CDR3 with reference TRBV7-8 and TRBJ2-2 gives the whole variable domain GAGVSQSPRYKVAKRGQDVALRCDPISGHVSLFWYQQALGQGPEFLTYFQNEAQLDKSGLPSDRFFAERPEGSVSTLKIQRTQQEDSAVYLCASTPGRNTGELFFGEGSRLTVL.

This clonotype was seen only a few times. The chain is built from TRBV6-1 and TRBJ2-1; D assignment may be TRBD1 or TRBD2 (6 bases each). The V gene's germline CDR1 is MNHNS and CDR2 SASEGT. There are 12 residues in the CDR3. The ends were cut back, 8 bases at V and 5 bases at J, with 10 bases in the middle. The DNA of the CDR3 is TGTGCCAGCGGGGGGCTGAACAATGAGCAGTTCTTC. Its translation: CASGGLNNEQFF.

This clonotype was seen only a few times. The chain uses TRBV4-2 and TRBJ2-7; D is perhaps TRBD2 (5 bases). Per germline, CDR1 LGHNA and CDR2 YNFKEQ. V was shortened by 0 bases and J by 7 bases, with 10 bases between the two germline ends. The CDR3 extends over 13 amino acids. CDR3 nucleotide sequence: TGTGCCAGCAGCCAAGAGCCGGGGTGGGAGCAGTACTTC. Translating it yields CASSQEPGWEQYF.

The V call is TRBV28, the J call TRBJ1-5; D uncertain. This CDR3 contains 13 residues. Trimming removed 6 bases from V and 4 bases from J, with 10 bases in between. Germline lookup yields CDR1 MDHEN and CDR2 SYDVKM. The CDR3 coding sequence is TGTGCCAGCAGGGGTTGGGGAAATCAGCCCCAGCATTTT. This codes for CASRGWGNQPQHF.

The rearrangement joins TRBV19 to TRBJ2-3; D is perhaps TRBD1 (6 bases). CDR1 and CDR2 (germline): LNHDA, SQIVND (reference sequence). The length of the CDR3 is 14 residues. Trimming cost V 7 bases and J 4 bases, with 15 bases left between them. CDR3 coding DNA: TGTGCCAGTACCATTGTCGAGGGGGCAGATACGCAGTATTTT. The encoded protein is CASTIVEGADTQYF. Full variable domain (outside the CDR3, taken from reference TRBV19 and TRBJ2-3): DGGITQSPKYLFRKEGQNVTLSCEQNLNHDAMYWYRQDPGQGLRLIYYSQIVNDFQKGDIAEGYSVSREKKESFPLTVTSAQKNPTAFYLCASTIVEGADTQYFGPGTRLTVL.

The chain employs TRBV20-1 and TRBJ2-1; TRBD1 matches 8 bases. The CDR3 is made up of 15 amino acids. Trimming at V came to 5 bases and at J to 3 bases, leaving 9 bases not matched to a gene. CDR1 is DFQATT, CDR2 SNEGSKA, per germline (reference sequence). The CDR3 region is CSAWSGTGDYNEQFF. For the CDR3, the DNA is TGCAGTGCTTGGTCCGGGACAGGAGACTACAATGAGCAGTTCTTC.

The sample holds a few counts of this clonotype. The rearrangement links TRBV27 to TRBJ2-3; no firm D call. V was clipped by 3 bases and J by 6 bases, with 13 bases between them. Germline V gene lookup returns CDR1 MNHEY and CDR2 SMNVEV (reference sequence). The CDR3 length is 14 residues. The CDR3 coding sequence is TGTGCCAGCAGTTTGGATCACGCGTTGGATACGCAGTATTTT. It specifies CASSLDHALDTQYF.

This chain links TRBV6-2 or TRBV6-3 with TRBJ1-1; no reliable D call. The CDR3 contains 19 residues. Looked up from germline, CDR1 is MNHEY and CDR2 is SVGEGT. The germline V and J ends were trimmed by 0 bases and 1 base, with 21 bases remaining between them. Written as DNA, the CDR3 is TGTGCCAGCAGTTACTCGATACAAGGGCCTGCGGTGGGGAACACTGAAGCTTTCTTT. Its translation: CASSYSIQGPAVGNTEAFF.

V gene TRBV7-2 combines with J gene TRBJ2-3, with D perhaps being TRBD1 or TRBD2 (5 bases each). Germline CDR1 reads SGHTA; CDR2 reads FQGNSA. This CDR3 is built from 19 residues. The V end lost 7 bases, the J end lost 2 bases, and 28 bases lay between the germline ends. This chain's CDR3 is CASIEEGRRIVGVTDTQYF. The CDR3 region has the DNA TGTGCCAGCATCGAAGAGGGACGGAGGATTGTCGGAGTCACAGATACGCAGTATTTT.

This chain connects TRBV20-1 to TRBJ2-1, with D uncertain. The CDR3 runs to 11 residues. Looked up from germline, CDR1 is DFQATT and CDR2 is SNEGSKA (reference sequence). Trimming took 6 bases from V and 6 from J, leaving 9 bases between them. The CDR3 region is CSAPAANEQFF. The CDR3 nucleotides read TGCAGTGCCCCGGCCGCCAATGAGCAGTTCTTC.

J is TRBJ1-1 and V is TRBV11-1, with D uncertain. The V and J ends lost 5 bases and 6 bases respectively, with 19 bases between them. The V gene's germline CDR1 is SGHAT and CDR2 FQDESV (reference sequence). The CDR3 is 15 amino acids. CDR3 loop: CASSPVAYIESEAFF. The CDR3 DNA reads TGTGCCAGCAGCCCTGTGGCATACATCGAATCTGAAGCTTTCTTT. Full variable domain (missing parts from reference TRBV11-1 and TRBJ1-1): EAEVAQSPRYKITEKSQAVAFWCDPISGHATLYWYRQILGQGPELLVQFQDESVVDDSQLPKDRFSAERLKGVDSTLKIQPAELGDSAMYLCASSPVAYIESEAFFGQGTRLTVV.

The chain recombines TRBV4-3 with TRBJ2-7; 8 bases match TRBD2. V shed 0 bases and J 3 bases; nucleotides not matched to a gene: 13. CDR1 LGHNA and CDR2 YSLEER come from the germline V gene. CDR3 length: 18 residues. This CDR3 is CASSQDTVSAGGSYEQYF. The CDR3 DNA reads as TGCGCCAGCAGCCAAGATACGGTTAGCGCGGGAGGAAGCTACGAGCAGTACTTC.

This chain links TRBV7-9 with TRBJ1-4; 7 nucleotides align to TRBD1. The ends lost 5 bases at V and 3 bases at J; junction bases unmatched: 6. Germline V gene sequence: CDR1 SEHNR, CDR2 FQNEAQ (reference sequence). CDR3 length: 15 amino acids. The CDR3 loop reads CASSLTGVANEKLFF. CDR3 in DNA: TGTGCCAGCAGCCTAACAGGGGTGGCTAATGAAAAACTGTTTTTT.

About this clonotype itself: Relative to the germline gene, one junction end is altered; a read error may explain this. The chain carries TRBV12-3 or TRBV12-4 and TRBJ2-6; D unclear. This CDR3 spans 16 amino acids. CDR3 nucleotides: TGTACCAGCAGTTTGAGGCCCATCTCTGGGGCCAACGTCCTGACTTTC. It translates to CTSSLRPISGANVLTF.

The table lists this clonotype with a few counts. The genes are TRBV9 and TRBJ1-2; D is perhaps TRBD1 (5 bases). V shed 4 bases and J shed 0 bases, with 19 bases lying between them. The CDR3 covers 17 residues. The germline gives CDR1 SGDLS, CDR2 YYNGEE. The CDR3 DNA follows: TGTGCCAGCAGCCCTGCAGTGTCTCGGACACCTAACTATGGCTACACCTTC. It translates to CASSPAVSRTPNYGYTF. Based on the CDR3 plus reference TRBV9 and TRBJ1-2, the full variable domain is DSGVTQTPKHLITATGQRVTLRCSPRSGDLSVYWYQQSLDQGLQFLIQYYNGEERAKGNILERFSAQQFPDLHSELNLSSLELGDSALYFCASSPAVSRTPNYGYTFGSGTRLTVV.

The chain recombines TRBV10-3 with TRBJ2-7, with 10 bases identical to TRBD2. Trimming cost V 1 base and J 7 bases; bases outside gene matches: 10. The germline V gene encodes CDR1 ENHRY and CDR2 SYGVKD. The CDR3 totals 16 residues. The CDR3 nucleotides read TGTGCCATCAGTGAGTACACTAGCGGGAATGTCGATGAGCAGTACTTC. Its translation: CAISEYTSGNVDEQYF.

The chain employs TRBV20-1 and TRBJ2-7, with D possibly called TRBD1 or TRBD2 (5 bases each). This CDR3 has 13 residues. V gave up 4 bases and J gave up 3 bases, with 13 bases separating them. Germline CDR1 reads DFQATT; CDR2 reads SNEGSKA (reference sequence). The CDR3 reads CSATNRGHYEQYF. CDR3 in DNA: TGCAGTGCTACTAACCGGGGCCACTACGAGCAGTACTTC.

J is TRBJ2-1 and V is TRBV4-3; 8 bases agree with TRBD2. The last part of the DNA fits TRBJ2-7 better; the J call may be wrong. Germline CDR1 is LGHNA and CDR2 is YSLEER. CDR3 length: 16 amino acids. The CDR3 sequence is CASSQALAGDYNEQYF. The CDR3 DNA follows: TGCGCCAGCAGCCAAGCGCTAGCGGGTGATTACAATGAGCAGTACTTC.

The gene calls are TRBV20-1 and TRBJ1-2; the match to TRBD1 covers 8 bases. The CDR3 loop spans 15 amino acids. The germline gives CDR1 DFQATT, CDR2 SNEGSKA (reference sequence). V shed 5 bases, J shed 4 bases, and the junction held 12 bases outside the gene matches. The DNA of the CDR3 is TGCAGTGCTTCCCGTGGGGACAGGCTTACCTATGGCTACACCTTC. Translating gives CSASRGDRLTYGYTF.

The gene calls are TRBV6-2 or TRBV6-3 and TRBJ2-7; 11 bases line up with TRBD2. Germline V gene data show CDR1 as MNHEY and CDR2 as SVGEGT. J gave up 7 bases and V 2 bases, and 19 bases lay outside the gene matches. This CDR3 contains 19 residues. The CDR3 DNA is TGTGCCAGCAGTTACCTAGCGGGGGGAACCTCAATAATCTACAATGAGCAGTACTTC. It translates to CASSYLAGGTSIIYNEQYF.

The chain carries TRBV7-9 and TRBJ2-1; 10 bases are a match to TRBD2. V was pared by 2 bases and J by 5 bases, with 6 bases of the junction left unmatched. The CDR3 is 16 amino acids. The V gene's germline CDR1 is SEHNR and CDR2 FQNEAQ (reference sequence). DNA for the CDR3: TGTGCCAGCAGCTTATTGCCTAGCGGGGGTCACAATGAGCAGTTCTTC. Translating it yields CASSLLPSGGHNEQFF.

As regards this clonotype: The germline gene is not matched at one end of the junction; a read error may be the cause. The genes are TRBV12-3 or TRBV12-4 and TRBJ1-5; 9 bases fit TRBD1. The CDR3 runs 18 residues. CDR3 sequence (DNA): TGTGCCAGCAGTCTAGCGTTGGTTGAGGGACAGGGCTATCAGCCCCAGCATTTT. As protein: CASSLALVEGQGYQPQHF.